These 29 T cell receptor beta chains originate from one sample sequenced in a study of T cells in Graves' hyperthyroidism and ophthalmopathy (dated by TCRdb to between 2017 and 2020). The protocol used for the library was multiplex PCR. The listed sequencing device is Illumina HiSeq 2000. The TCR beta CDR3 regions were amplified from RNA transcripts. For the first round of RT-PCR on the TCR CDR3, the HTBI primer set was used together with the Qiagen OneStep RT-PCR kit. TCRdb trimmed public reads at Q25 via fastp, called clones via MiXCR and kept in-frame beta chains. Rows matching on CDR3 protein sequence are summarized as one entry with the most common DNA and genes. Across this sample there are hundreds of thousands of distinct CDR3 sequences, with about 45% seen only once. Clones ranked in the top ten supply 7% to 7.5% of the sample. The sequencing sample was made of peripheral blood or thyroid tissue (not recorded which). Source of these receptors: an adult man with Graves' disease, either hyperthyroidism or ophthalmopathy (not recorded which).

This chain connects TRBV9 to TRBJ1-2; D might be TRBD1 (6 bases). The CDR3 runs 13 residues. Deletions cut 5 bases from V and 8 bases from J, with 16 bases between. CDR1 is SGDLS and CDR2 is YYNGEE in the germline V gene. Written as DNA, the CDR3 is TGTGCCAGCAGTCGGCAGGGGCCGGGGGGCTACACCTTC. It translates to CASSRQGPGGYTF.

The chain is built from TRBV10-3 and TRBJ2-7, with 9 positions matching TRBD1. The CDR3 covers 15 residues. V gave up 4 bases and J gave up 3 bases; unmatched junction bases: 7. From germline, CDR1 is ENHRY and CDR2 SYGVKD. The CDR3 DNA reads as TGTGCCATCAGTGGTGGGACAGGGCTTAACTACGAGCAGTACTTC. It specifies CAISGGTGLNYEQYF.

This clonotype has a single count. This chain uses TRBV6-1 with TRBJ2-5; no firm D call. The V end lost 8 bases, the J end lost 3 bases, and 16 bases lay between the germline ends. CDR1 and CDR2 (germline): MNHNS, SASEGT. The CDR3 is 14 residues long. This CDR3 reads CASSLGPTKETQYF. CDR3 DNA sequence: TGTGCCAGCTCATTAGGACCGACAAAAGAGACCCAGTACTTC.

The sample holds many counts of this clonotype. The V call is TRBV2, the J call TRBJ1-5; D remains ambiguous. V was shortened by 5 bases and J by 7 bases, with 12 bases between the two germline ends. The CDR3 covers 13 residues. Germline V gene lookup returns CDR1 SNHLY and CDR2 FYNNEI. The CDR3 reads CASSQALRQPQHF. CDR3 DNA sequence: TGTGCCAGCAGTCAGGCCCTACGACAGCCCCAGCATTTT.

In this sample, this clonotype turned up many times. The DNA for the CDR3 is TGTGCCAGCAGCTTAGACCACATGAACACTGAAGCTTTCTTT. This codes for CASSLDHMNTEAFF. V is TRBV7-9 and J is TRBJ1-1; D gene ambiguous. Per the germline V gene, CDR1 is SEHNR and CDR2 is FQNEAQ (reference sequence). The CDR3 extends over 14 amino acids. The germline V and J ends were trimmed by 1 base and 0 bases, with 6 bases remaining between them.

This clonotype has ten or more counts. The V and J genes are TRBV7-8 and TRBJ2-5; 12 bases map to TRBD2. Per the germline V gene, CDR1 is SGHVS and CDR2 is FQNEAQ. The CDR3 has 15 amino acids. J was trimmed by 5 bases and V by 5 bases; bases with no gene match: 6. CDR3 sequence: CASSQPSGGAETQYF. The CDR3 DNA follows: TGTGCCAGCAGCCAACCTAGCGGGGGGGCGGAGACCCAGTACTTC.

This sequence joins TRBV15 and TRBJ1-5; TRBD1 matches 8 bases. This CDR3 is 17 amino acids long. V shed 1 base, J shed 2 bases, and the junction held 7 bases outside the gene matches. Germline V gene lookup returns CDR1 LNHNV and CDR2 YYDKDF (reference sequence). The CDR3 DNA reads as TGTGCCACCAGCAGAGGGATTGACAGGGGAGGCAATCAGCCCCAGCATTTT. It codes for CATSRGIDRGGNQPQHF.

In this sample, this clonotype turned up many times. This chain uses TRBV29-1 with TRBJ1-2; unclear D gene. Germline-derived CDR1 and CDR2 are SQVTM and ANQGSEA. Trimming removed 4 bases at V and 1 base at J, with 10 bases between. The CDR3 runs to 13 residues. CDR3 sequence: CSVVWVRNYGYTF. In nucleotides, the CDR3 is TGCAGCGTTGTATGGGTCCGTAACTATGGCTACACCTTC.

The V gene is TRBV24-1, the J gene TRBJ1-4, with TRBD1 as a possible D gene (6 bases). Trimming shortened V by 2 bases and J by 2 bases, and 11 bases separated the two germline ends. Germline V CDR1 and CDR2: KGHDR, SFDVKD. The CDR3 is 16 residues long. CDR3 DNA: TGTGCCACCAGTGATTCTACAGGGAGGACTAATGAAAAACTGTTTTTT. Protein sequence: CATSDSTGRTNEKLFF.

A few counts support this clonotype. The V gene is TRBV6-5, the J gene TRBJ1-5, with 7 positions matching TRBD1. Germline loops: CDR1 MNHEY, CDR2 SVGAGI. Trimming took 5 bases from V and 9 from J; bases not matched to a gene: 13. The CDR3 is made up of 15 amino acids. CDR3 sequence reads: CASSEAGQVQSPQHF. The CDR3 nucleotides read TGTGCCAGCAGTGAAGCAGGACAGGTTCAATCGCCCCAGCATTTT.

The V and J genes are TRBV20-1 and TRBJ1-2; TRBD1 is a possible D gene (6 bases). CDR1 and CDR2 from the germline V gene are DFQATT and SNEGSKA (reference sequence). This CDR3 contains 15 residues. Trimming removed 0 bases from V and 0 bases from J, with 11 bases in between. The CDR3 coding sequence is TGCAGTGCTAGAGATATTGGACAGACTAACTATGGCTACACCTTC. It codes for CSARDIGQTNYGYTF.

This clonotype was seen only a few times. The chain employs TRBV29-1 and TRBJ1-1, with a weak D call TRBD1 (6 bases). V shed 4 bases and J shed 0 bases, with 9 bases lying between them. The CDR3 sequence is 13 residues long. Germline values: CDR1 SQVTM, CDR2 ANQGSEA. The CDR3 DNA reads TGCAGCGTTGTGGAGGGGGTGAACACTGAAGCTTTCTTT. Its translation is CSVVEGVNTEAFF.

This clonotype showed up many times. V gene TRBV7-9 combines with J gene TRBJ1-1; D is unresolved. The germline V gene has CDR1 SEHNR and CDR2 FQNEAQ (reference sequence). CDR3 size: 14 residues. Trimming cost V 2 bases and J 1 base, with 8 bases left between them. The CDR3, as DNA: TGTGCCAGCAGCTTACAGGACTCGAACACTGAAGCTTTCTTT. Translation gives CASSLQDSNTEAFF.

The chain is built from TRBV7-7 and TRBJ1-1, with D uncertain. V shed 8 bases and J shed 7 bases, with 17 bases lying between them. The germline V gene encodes CDR1 SSHAT and CDR2 FNYEAQ (reference sequence). The CDR3 has 13 residues. DNA for the CDR3: TGTGCCAGCGGTAACAGCGGAGGGCTTGAAGCTTTCTTT. Translated, it gives CASGNSGGLEAFF.

The rearrangement uses TRBV25-1 and TRBJ1-2; 7 bases line up with TRBD1. The CDR3 is 13 amino acids. The germline CDR1 and CDR2 sequences are MGHDK and SYGVNS. The ends lost 4 bases at V and 7 bases at J; junction bases unmatched: 6. The CDR3 reads CASSVQGDFGYTF. The CDR3 bases are TGTGCCAGCAGTGTTCAGGGGGACTTTGGCTACACCTTC.

This rearrangement joins TRBV7-8 to TRBJ1-3; 7 nucleotides align to TRBD1. The CDR3 totals 16 residues. Germline lookup yields CDR1 SGHVS and CDR2 FQNEAQ. The J segment lost 4 bases and the V segment lost 5 bases, leaving 11 bases of the junction unmatched. Here the CDR3 reads CASSTTGVGAGNTIYF. The CDR3 DNA reads TGTGCCAGCAGCACAACAGGGGTGGGGGCGGGAAACACCATATATTTT.

The rearrangement links TRBV20-1 to TRBJ2-3; 8 nucleotides align to TRBD1. The CDR3 length is 14 residues. The trim removed 3 bases at V and 5 bases at J, leaving 7 bases unmatched. Germline loops: CDR1 DFQATT, CDR2 SNEGSKA (reference sequence). The CDR3 DNA sequence: TGCAGTGCTAGGGCGAACAGGGGGTTAGATACGCAGTATTTT. This sequence encodes CSARANRGLDTQYF.

This clonotype was detected ten times or more. CDR3: CSVVSVRREGRAEAFF. The DNA for the CDR3 is TGCAGCGTTGTGTCGGTGAGGAGGGAAGGAAGGGCTGAAGCTTTCTTT. The chain is built from TRBV29-1 and TRBJ1-1; no clear D. CDR1 and CDR2 from the germline V gene are SQVTM and ANQGSEA. V shed 4 bases and J shed 6 bases, with 24 bases lying between them. CDR3 length equals 16 residues.

The chain carries TRBV9 and TRBJ2-2, with TRBD2 as a possible D gene (5 bases). Trimming took off 0 bases at V and 0 bases at J, with 12 bases between the two ends. In germline, CDR1 is SGDLS, CDR2 YYNGEE. The CDR3 runs to 17 residues. CDR3 sequence reads: CASSVAGRGPNTGELFF. CDR3 coding DNA: TGTGCCAGCAGCGTAGCTGGGCGCGGGCCGAACACCGGGGAGCTGTTTTTT.

V is TRBV7-2 and J is TRBJ1-1; maybe TRBD1 (6 bases). This CDR3 spans 15 amino acids. Trimming shortened V by 2 bases and J by 7 bases, and 17 bases separated the two germline ends. CDR1 SGHTA and CDR2 FQGNSA come from the germline V gene. The CDR3 loop is CASSLRLDRLVEAFF. Here the CDR3 DNA reads TGTGCCAGCAGCTTAAGGCTCGACAGGTTGGTTGAAGCTTTCTTT.

The J gene is TRBJ1-5, the V gene TRBV12-5; 8 bases line up with TRBD1. The germline gives CDR1 LGHNT, CDR2 FRNRAP. This CDR3 has 16 residues. J lost 0 bases, V lost 1 base, and 2 bases had no gene match. CDR3 nucleotides: TGTGCTAGTGGTTTGGACAGGGGGTTTAGCAATCAGCCCCAGCATTTT. This sequence encodes CASGLDRGFSNQPQHF.

V usage is TRBV7-9 and J usage is TRBJ2-7; no firm D call. This CDR3 has 14 residues. Germline CDR1 and CDR2: SEHNR and FQNEAQ (reference sequence). V was clipped by 5 bases and J by 6 bases, with 17 bases between them. The CDR3 reads CASSPSFSQVEQYF. CDR3 DNA sequence: TGTGCCAGCAGCCCCTCGTTCTCCCAGGTCGAGCAGTACTTC.

The sample holds many counts of this clonotype. The chain has TRBV24-1 and TRBJ1-1; D is unclear. Trimming stripped 7 bases from V and 0 bases from J, with 8 bases between. CDR1 and CDR2 from the germline V gene are KGHDR and SFDVKD. CDR3 length equals 13 residues. CDR3 nucleotides: TGTGCCACCAGAGGTGAGATGAACACTGAAGCTTTCTTT. It specifies CATRGEMNTEAFF.

The chain recombines TRBV19 with TRBJ2-6; D gene ambiguous. This CDR3 has 16 amino acids. CDR1 is LNHDA, CDR2 SQIVND, per germline (reference sequence). Trimming stripped 5 bases from V and 0 bases from J, with 11 bases between. CDR3 region: CASSPRRSSGANVLTF. CDR3 coding DNA: TGTGCCAGTAGTCCCCGGCGCAGCTCTGGGGCCAACGTCCTGACTTTC.

The chain carries TRBV24-1 and TRBJ1-6; no reliable D call. The V gene's germline CDR1 is KGHDR and CDR2 SFDVKD. Trimming cost V 6 bases and J 7 bases, with 9 bases left between them. The CDR3 totals 13 residues. CDR3 DNA sequence: TGTGCCACCAGTCCAGCGCCGAATTCACCCCTCCACTTT. Its translation is CATSPAPNSPLHF.

The chain has TRBV9 and TRBJ1-3; 8 bases are shared with TRBD1. The ends lost 0 bases at V and 4 bases at J; junction bases unmatched: 9. Germline lookup yields CDR1 SGDLS and CDR2 YYNGEE. The CDR3 totals 17 residues. For the CDR3, the DNA is TGTGCCAGCAGCGTAGGGCCACGGACAGGGACGGGAAACACCATATATTTT. Protein product: CASSVGPRTGTGNTIYF.

The J gene is TRBJ1-5, the V gene TRBV5-6; D gene uncertain. There are 16 residues in the CDR3. The V and J ends lost 4 bases and 1 base respectively, with 15 bases between them. The V gene's germline CDR1 is SGHDT and CDR2 YYEEEE. Here the CDR3 DNA reads TGTGCCAGCAGCCAGAGGACGCAGTACAGCAATCAGCCCCAGCATTTT. Protein product: CASSQRTQYSNQPQHF.

The chain couples TRBV7-9 to TRBJ1-1; D is perhaps TRBD1 (6 bases). The CDR3 covers 15 residues. Germline V gene sequence: CDR1 SEHNR, CDR2 FQNEAQ (reference sequence). Deletions cut 5 bases from V and 3 bases from J, with 16 bases between. The CDR3 loop reads CASSQPQGGHTEAFF. The CDR3 DNA reads TGTGCCAGCAGCCAACCACAGGGAGGGCACACTGAAGCTTTCTTT.

This clonotype has a count of ten or more. The chain links TRBV10-3 to TRBJ1-2, with 8 bases identical to TRBD1. Germline CDR1 is ENHRY and CDR2 is SYGVKD. The CDR3 is made up of 13 amino acids. Trimming took 6 bases from V and 3 from J; bases not matched to a gene: 3. As DNA, the CDR3 is TGTGCCATCAGCAAGGACAGGGACTATGGCTACACCTTC. Translation: CAISKDRDYGYTF.